This T cell receptor beta chain was documented in a study of blood T cell repertoires in COVID-19. Study-wide context: Sites in the United States, Italy and Spain provided acute and convalescent COVID-19 samples.

The length of the CDR3 is 10 residues. V was pared by 6 bases and J by 4 bases, with 4 bases between. Germline lookup yields CDR1 WNHNN and CDR2 SYGVQD (reference sequence). Participant reports of clinical history set cohort assignment. Produced via immunoSEQ multiplex PCR; TCRdb's table is partial and in-frame only. The sample includes 200,000 to 250,000 clones, 88% of them seen just once. Sequences were obtained from PBMCs or T cells enriched from blood (not recorded which). The rearrangement links TRBV10-1 to TRBJ2-7, with D unclear. This sequence originates from a young woman who had recovered from COVID-19. Here the CDR3 DNA reads TGCGCCAGCAGGGCTTACGAGCAGTACTTC. This translates into CASRAYEQYF.